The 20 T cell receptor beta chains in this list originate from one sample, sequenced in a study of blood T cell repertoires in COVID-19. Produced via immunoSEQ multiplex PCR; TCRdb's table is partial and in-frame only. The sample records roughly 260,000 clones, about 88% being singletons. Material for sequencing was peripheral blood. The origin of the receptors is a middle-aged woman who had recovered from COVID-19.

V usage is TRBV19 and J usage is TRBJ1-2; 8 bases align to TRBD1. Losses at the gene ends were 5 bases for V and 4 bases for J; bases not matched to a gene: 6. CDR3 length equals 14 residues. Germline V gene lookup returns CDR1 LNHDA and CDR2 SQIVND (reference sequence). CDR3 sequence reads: CASSPATGAYGYTF. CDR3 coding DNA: TGTGCCAGTAGTCCCGCGACAGGGGCCTATGGCTACACCTTC.

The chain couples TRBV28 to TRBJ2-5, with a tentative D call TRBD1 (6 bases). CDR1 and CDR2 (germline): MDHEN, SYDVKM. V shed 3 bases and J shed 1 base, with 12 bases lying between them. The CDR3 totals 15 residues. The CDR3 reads CASSLVRGTQETQYF. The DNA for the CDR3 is TGTGCCAGCAGTTTGGTCAGGGGAACCCAAGAGACCCAGTACTTC.

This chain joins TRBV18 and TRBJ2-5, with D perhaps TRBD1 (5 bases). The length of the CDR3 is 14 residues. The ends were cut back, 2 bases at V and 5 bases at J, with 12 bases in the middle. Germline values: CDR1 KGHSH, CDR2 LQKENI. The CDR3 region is CASSPGRAEETQYF. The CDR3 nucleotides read TGTGCCAGCTCACCAGGCAGGGCCGAGGAGACCCAGTACTTC.

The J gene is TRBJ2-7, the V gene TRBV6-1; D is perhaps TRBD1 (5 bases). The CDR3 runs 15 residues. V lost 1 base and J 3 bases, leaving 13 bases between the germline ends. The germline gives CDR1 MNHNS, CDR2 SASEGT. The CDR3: CASSEDVGPHYEQYF. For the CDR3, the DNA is TGTGCCAGCAGTGAAGACGTGGGGCCCCACTACGAGCAGTACTTC.

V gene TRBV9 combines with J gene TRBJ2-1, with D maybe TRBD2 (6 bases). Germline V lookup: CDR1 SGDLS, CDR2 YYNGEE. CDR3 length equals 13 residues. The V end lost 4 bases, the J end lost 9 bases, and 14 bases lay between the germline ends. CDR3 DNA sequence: TGTGCCAGCAGCATCGCGGGGAGTCCTGAGCAGTTCTTC. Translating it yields CASSIAGSPEQFF.

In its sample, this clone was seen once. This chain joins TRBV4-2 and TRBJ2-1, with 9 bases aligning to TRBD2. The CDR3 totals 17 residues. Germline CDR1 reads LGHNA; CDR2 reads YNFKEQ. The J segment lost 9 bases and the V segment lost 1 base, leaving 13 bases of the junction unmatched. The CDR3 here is CASSQVMVAGAWAEQFF. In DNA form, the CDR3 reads TGTGCCAGCAGCCAAGTCATGGTAGCGGGGGCGTGGGCTGAGCAGTTCTTC.

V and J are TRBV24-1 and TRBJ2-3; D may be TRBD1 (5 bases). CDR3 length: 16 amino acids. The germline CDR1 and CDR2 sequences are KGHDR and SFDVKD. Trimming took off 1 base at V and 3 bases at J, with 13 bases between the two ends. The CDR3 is CATSDFGREGTDTQYF. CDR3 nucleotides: TGTGCCACCAGTGATTTCGGCAGGGAAGGAACAGATACGCAGTATTTT.

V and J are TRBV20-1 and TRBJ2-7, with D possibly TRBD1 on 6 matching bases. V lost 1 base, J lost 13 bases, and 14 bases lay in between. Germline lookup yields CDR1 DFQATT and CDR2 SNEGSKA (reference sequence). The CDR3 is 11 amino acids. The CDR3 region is CSARVGAGVYF. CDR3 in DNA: TGCAGTGCTAGAGTGGGGGCAGGGGTATACTTC.

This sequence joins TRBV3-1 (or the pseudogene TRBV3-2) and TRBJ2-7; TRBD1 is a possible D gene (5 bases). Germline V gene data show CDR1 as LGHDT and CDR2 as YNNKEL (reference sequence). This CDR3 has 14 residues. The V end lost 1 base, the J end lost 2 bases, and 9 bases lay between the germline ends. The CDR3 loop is CASSQVDRPYEQYF. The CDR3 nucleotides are TGTGCCAGCAGCCAAGTCGACAGACCCTACGAGCAGTACTTC.

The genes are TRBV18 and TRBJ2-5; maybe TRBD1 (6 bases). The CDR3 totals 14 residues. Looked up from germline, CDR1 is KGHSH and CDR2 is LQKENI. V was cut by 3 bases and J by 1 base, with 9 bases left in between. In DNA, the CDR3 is TGTGCCAGCTCACCGGGACAACTCCAAGAGACCCAGTACTTC. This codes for CASSPGQLQETQYF.

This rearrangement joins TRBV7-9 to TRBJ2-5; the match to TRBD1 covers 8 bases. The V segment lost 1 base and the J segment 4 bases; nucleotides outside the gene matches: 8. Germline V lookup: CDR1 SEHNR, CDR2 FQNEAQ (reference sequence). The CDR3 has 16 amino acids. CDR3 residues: CASSLGTGPRGETQYF. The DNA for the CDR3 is TGTGCCAGCAGCTTAGGGACAGGGCCCCGGGGAGAGACCCAGTACTTC.

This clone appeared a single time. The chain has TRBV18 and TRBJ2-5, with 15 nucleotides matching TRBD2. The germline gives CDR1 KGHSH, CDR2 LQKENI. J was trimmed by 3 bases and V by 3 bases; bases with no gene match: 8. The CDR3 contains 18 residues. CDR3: CASSPLPRTSGREETQYF. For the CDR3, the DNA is TGTGCCAGCTCACCCCTCCCCAGGACTAGCGGGAGGGAAGAGACCCAGTACTTC.

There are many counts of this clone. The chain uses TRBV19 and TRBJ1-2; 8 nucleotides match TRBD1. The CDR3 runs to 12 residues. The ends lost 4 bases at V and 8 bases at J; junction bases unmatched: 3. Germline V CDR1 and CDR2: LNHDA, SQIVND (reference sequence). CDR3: CASSRQGNGYTF. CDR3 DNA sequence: TGTGCCAGTAGTAGACAGGGGAACGGCTACACCTTC.

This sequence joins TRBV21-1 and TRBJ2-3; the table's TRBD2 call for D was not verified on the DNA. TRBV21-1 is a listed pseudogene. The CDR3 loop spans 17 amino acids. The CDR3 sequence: CASSPWGSGKSTDTQYF. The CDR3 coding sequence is TGTGCCAGCAGCCCCTGGGGTAGCGGGAAAAGCACAGATACGCAGTATTTT.

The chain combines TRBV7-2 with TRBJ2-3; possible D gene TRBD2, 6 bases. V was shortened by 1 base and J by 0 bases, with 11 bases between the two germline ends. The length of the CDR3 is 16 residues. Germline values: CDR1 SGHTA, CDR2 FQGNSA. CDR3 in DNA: TGTGCCAGCAGCTTAGGTGCGGGGACTAGCACAGATACGCAGTATTTT. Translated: CASSLGAGTSTDTQYF. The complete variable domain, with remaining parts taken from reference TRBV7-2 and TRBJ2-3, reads GAGVSQSPSNKVTEKGKDVELRCDPISGHTALYWYRQSLGQGLEFLIYFQGNSAPDKSGLPSDRFSAERTGGSVSTLTIQRTQQEDSAVYLCASSLGAGTSTDTQYFGPGTRLTVL.

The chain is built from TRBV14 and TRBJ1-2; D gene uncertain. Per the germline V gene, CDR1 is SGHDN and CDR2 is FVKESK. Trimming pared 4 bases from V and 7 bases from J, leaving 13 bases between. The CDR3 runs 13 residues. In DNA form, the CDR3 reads TGTGCCAGCAGCCCTGGAGGGCCCTCTGGCTACACCTTC. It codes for CASSPGGPSGYTF.

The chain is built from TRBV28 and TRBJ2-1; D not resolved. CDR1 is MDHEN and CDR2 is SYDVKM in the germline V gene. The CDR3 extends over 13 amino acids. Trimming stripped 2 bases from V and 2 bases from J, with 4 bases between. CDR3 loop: CASSLQAYNEQFF. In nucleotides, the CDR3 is TGTGCCAGCAGTTTACAGGCCTACAATGAGCAGTTCTTC.

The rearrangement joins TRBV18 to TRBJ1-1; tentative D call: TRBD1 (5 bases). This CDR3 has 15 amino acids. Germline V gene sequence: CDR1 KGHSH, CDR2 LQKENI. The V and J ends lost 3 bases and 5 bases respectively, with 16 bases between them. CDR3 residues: CASSPIGGSGTEAFF. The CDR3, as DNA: TGTGCCAGCTCACCCATTGGGGGGTCGGGGACTGAAGCTTTCTTT. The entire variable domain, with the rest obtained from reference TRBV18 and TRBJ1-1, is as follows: NAGVMQNPRHLVRRRGQEARLRCSPMKGHSHVYWYRQLPEEGLKFMVYLQKENIIDESGMPKERFSAEFPKEGPSILRIQQVVRGDSAAYFCASSPIGGSGTEAFFGQGTRLTVV.

The CDR3 loop is CASSLYLAGGSGYEQYF. The CDR3 coding sequence is TGTGCCAGCAGCTTGTATCTAGCGGGGGGTTCTGGGTACGAGCAGTACTTC. The genes are TRBV5-4 and TRBJ2-7, with 11 bases that match TRBD2. V gave up 1 base and J gave up 4 bases; unmatched junction bases: 10. Germline CDR1 reads SGHNT; CDR2 reads YYREEE (reference sequence). The CDR3 covers 17 residues.

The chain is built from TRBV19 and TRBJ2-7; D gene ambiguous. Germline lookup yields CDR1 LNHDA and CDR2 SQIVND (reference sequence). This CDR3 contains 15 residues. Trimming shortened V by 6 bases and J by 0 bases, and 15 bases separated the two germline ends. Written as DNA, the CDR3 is TGTGCCAGTAGCCGTGGGTCAGCGAGCTCCTACGAGCAGTACTTC. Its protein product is CASSRGSASSYEQYF.